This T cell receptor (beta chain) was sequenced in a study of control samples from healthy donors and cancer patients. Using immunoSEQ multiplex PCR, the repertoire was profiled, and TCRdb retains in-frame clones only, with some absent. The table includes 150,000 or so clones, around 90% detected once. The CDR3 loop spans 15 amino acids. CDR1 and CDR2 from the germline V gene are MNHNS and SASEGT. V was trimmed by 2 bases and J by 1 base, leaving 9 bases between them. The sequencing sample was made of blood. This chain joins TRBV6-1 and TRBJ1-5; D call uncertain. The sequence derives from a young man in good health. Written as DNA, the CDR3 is TGTGCCAGCAGTGAATTCGAGGGAAGCAATCAGCCCCAGCATTTT. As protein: CASSEFEGSNQPQHF.